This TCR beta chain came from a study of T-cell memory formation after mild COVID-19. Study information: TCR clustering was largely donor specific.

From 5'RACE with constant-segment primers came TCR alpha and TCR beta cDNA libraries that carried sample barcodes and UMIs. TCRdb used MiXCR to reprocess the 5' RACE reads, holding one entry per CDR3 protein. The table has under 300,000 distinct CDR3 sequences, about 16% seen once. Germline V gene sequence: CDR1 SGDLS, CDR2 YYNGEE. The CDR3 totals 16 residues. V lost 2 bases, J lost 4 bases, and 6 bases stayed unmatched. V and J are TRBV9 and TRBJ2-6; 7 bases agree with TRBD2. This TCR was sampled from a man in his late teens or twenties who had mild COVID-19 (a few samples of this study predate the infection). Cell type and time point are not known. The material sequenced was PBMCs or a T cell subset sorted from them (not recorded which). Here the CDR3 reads CASSVGTIYGANVLTF. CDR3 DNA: TGTGCCAGCAGCGTCGGGACTATTTACGGGGCCAACGTCCTGACTTTC.